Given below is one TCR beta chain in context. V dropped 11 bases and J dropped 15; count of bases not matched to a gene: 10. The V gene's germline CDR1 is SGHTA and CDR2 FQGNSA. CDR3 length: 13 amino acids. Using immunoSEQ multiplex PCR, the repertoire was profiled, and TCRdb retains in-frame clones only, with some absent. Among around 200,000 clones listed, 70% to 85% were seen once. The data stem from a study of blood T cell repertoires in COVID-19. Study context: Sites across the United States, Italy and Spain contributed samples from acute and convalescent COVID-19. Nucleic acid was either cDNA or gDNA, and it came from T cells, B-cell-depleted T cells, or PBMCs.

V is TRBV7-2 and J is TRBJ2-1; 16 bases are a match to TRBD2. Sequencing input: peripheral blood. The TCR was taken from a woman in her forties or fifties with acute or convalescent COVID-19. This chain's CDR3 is CASTGLAGGPRFF. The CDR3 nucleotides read TGTGCCTCCACGGGACTAGCGGGGGGGCCCCGGTTCTTC. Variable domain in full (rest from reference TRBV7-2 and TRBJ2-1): GAGVSQSPSNKVTEKGKDVELRCDPISGHTALYWYRQSLGQGLEFLIYFQGNSAPDKSGLPSDRFSAERTGGSVSTLTIQRTQQEDSAVYLCASTGLAGGPRFFGPGTRLTVL.